The present TCR beta chain was sequenced within a study of regulatory T cells in long-lasting Graves disease. Arm-PCR of CDR3 regions with iRepertoire HTBI primers generated TCR beta libraries. Per the original data handling: The samples included 60 to 65 TRBV and some 15 TRBJ segments. TCRdb ran MiXCR on the multiplex PCR reads and lists one entry per CDR3 protein. These V and J calls rely on TCRdb rather than the paper's analysis. In the table there are about half a million distinct CDR3 sequences, 22% of which are singletons. This sample's time point: persistent/refractory GD, antithyroid drugs over 5 years with positive TRAb. PBMC RNA served as the TCR library source. This CDR3 is 15 amino acids long. CDR1 and CDR2 (germline): MNHNS, SASEGT. Trimming cost V 6 bases and J 2 bases; bases outside gene matches: 5.

The sample consisted of peripheral blood mononuclear cells (PBMCs), taken when the disease was refractory, from a patient treated with antithyroid drugs. The genes are TRBV6-1 and TRBJ2-3, with TRBD1 matching over 10 bases. This TCR was sampled from a female donor with Graves disease. Written as DNA, the CDR3 is TGTGCCAGCAGGAAGACAGGGGGCTACACAGATACGCAGTATTTT. Its protein is CASRKTGGYTDTQYF.